The rows below give T cell receptor beta chains drawn from one sample of a study of CD8 T cells in Susac syndrome. TCRdb itself ran the immunoSEQ multiplex PCR reads through MiXCR, one entry per CDR3 protein. Of about 120,000 distinct CDR3 sequences in the sample, around 95% were seen once. Sequenced input: CD8+ T cells from PBMCs. All receptors come from a human donor with Susac syndrome. Each CDR3 is given with its conserved first and last residue. D genes are given only for firm matches.

J,V,D,DNA,CDR3
TRBJ1-2,TRBV4-1,NA,TGCGCCAGCAGCCCTCGGGCAGGCCGGGGAATGAATTATGGCTACACCTTC,CASSPRAGRGMNYGYTF
TRBJ2-2,TRBV5-1,TRBD2,TGCGCCAGCCGCAACCCAGCGGGAGTTCGGGCCGGGGAGCTGTTTTTT,CASRNPAGVRAGELFF
TRBJ1-5,TRBV7-9,NA,TGTGCCAGCAGCTTAGTGGGGGGAACTCAGCCCCAGCATTTT,CASSLVGGTQPQHF
TRBJ2-7,TRBV20-1,NA,TGCAGTGCTAGGGCCCCCCAAGGGGTGGTCGCCTACGAGCAGTACTTC,CSARAPQGVVAYEQYF
TRBJ2-5,TRBV6-2/TRBV6-3,NA,TGTGCCAGCAATCGGCAAGGCGGTTGGGGTAGAGAGACCCAGTACTTC,CASNRQGGWGRETQYF
TRBJ2-7,TRBV7-9,NA,TGTGCCAGCAGCTTGATCCCATCCGAGCAGTACTTC,CASSLIPSEQYF
TRBJ2-5,TRBV12-3/TRBV12-4,NA,TGTGCCAGCACCCCCCCGACCCCGACCATCCGCCAAGAGACCCAGTACTTC,CASTPPTPTIRQETQYF
TRBJ2-5,TRBV20-1,NA,TGCAGTGCTACCGGGACTCAGAACAGGGTAAAAGAGACCCAGTACTTC,CSATGTQNRVKETQYF
TRBJ2-1,TRBV6-2/TRBV6-3,NA,TGTGCCACAACCCGGGGAGGACACAATGAGCAGTTCTTC,CATTRGGHNEQFF
TRBJ2-3,TRBV6-6,NA,TGTGCCAGTCGGACGGGGACCCGCACAGATACGCAGTATTTT,CASRTGTRTDTQYF
TRBJ1-5,TRBV7-9,NA,TGTGCCAGCAGTTCCCGGGACCTCAATCAGCCCCAGCATTTT,CASSSRDLNQPQHF
TRBJ2-5,TRBV7-9,TRBD1,TGTGCCAGCAGCTTAGCAGGGACAGGGGGCAGAGAGACCCAGTACTTC,CASSLAGTGGRETQYF